This TCR beta chain is drawn from a study of blood T cells in healthy people across ages. The CDR3 is 13 residues long. With 0 bases removed from V and 6 bases from J, the gap between germline ends came to 6 bases. The V gene's germline CDR1 is SGDLS and CDR2 YYNGEE. A second PCR, run for roughly 7 to 11 cycles, used a sample-barcoded 5' primer plus a J-beta primer mix. TCRdb analysed the 5' RACE reads with MiXCR anew, one entry per CDR3 protein. The sample holds approximately 800,000 distinct CDR3 sequences, 53% seen once. A note on this clonotype: Its antigen is unidentified.

Study outcomes and limitations: Older individuals had lower TCR beta diversity per million T cells (the decline was roughly linear). Shifts in expanded clonotypes may have been confounded by donor CMV status, which was unknown. More naive CD4+ cells and higher diversity were found in long-lived than in aged donors.

The receptor comes from a man older than 75 in good health. The specimen sequenced was blood. The V gene is TRBV9, the J gene TRBJ2-2; D gene unclear. The CDR3 DNA is TGTGCCAGCAGCGTAGGGGTGGCCGGGGAGCTGTTTTTT. This sequence encodes CASSVGVAGELFF.